The 5 T cell receptor beta chains listed next were all sequenced from one sample in a study of blood T cell repertoires in COVID-19. The table came from immunoSEQ multiplex PCR; TCRdb's copy has only in-frame clones and leaves some out. The repertoire holds more than 250,000 clones, with around nine tenths as singletons. The sequencing input was peripheral blood. Receptors originate from a man in his forties or fifties with active or convalescent COVID-19.

This chain uses TRBV7-9 with TRBJ1-1; D perhaps matches TRBD1 (5 bases). Deletions cut 1 base from V and 4 bases from J, with 13 bases between. Per the germline V gene, CDR1 is SEHNR and CDR2 is FQNEAQ (reference sequence). The CDR3 is 15 residues long. The DNA for the CDR3 is TGTGCCAGCAGCTTAGGCCGGTCCCAGGGCACTGAAGCTTTCTTT. Its protein is CASSLGRSQGTEAFF.

This clone was counted once. The rearrangement links TRBV5-1 to TRBJ1-3, with a tentative D call TRBD1 (6 bases). CDR3 length: 14 residues. V lost 4 bases and J lost 0, with 8 bases in between. Germline values: CDR1 SGHRS, CDR2 YFSETQ. CDR3 region: CASSQDSSGNTIYF. The CDR3 nucleotides are TGCGCCAGCAGCCAGGACAGCTCTGGAAACACCATATATTTT.

This clone was counted many times. J is TRBJ1-2 and V is TRBV27, with D possibly matching TRBD1 (5 bases). The CDR3 contains 13 residues. Trimming took 2 bases from V and 3 from J, leaving 7 bases between them. Per the germline V gene, CDR1 is MNHEY and CDR2 is SMNVEV (reference sequence). The CDR3 bases are TGTGCCAGCAGTTTACAGGGCCACTATGGCTACACCTTC. Amino acid sequence: CASSLQGHYGYTF.

This clone was picked up one time. The chain recombines TRBV19 with TRBJ2-5; tentatively, D is TRBD1 (7 bases). The V gene lost 4 bases and the J gene lost 4 bases, with 13 bases spanning the gap. Germline CDR1 and CDR2: LNHDA and SQIVND (reference sequence). This CDR3 region has 14 residues. CDR3 nucleotides: TGTGCCAGTAGTACCCGGAGGGGGCCAGAGACCCAGTACTTC. This gives the protein CASSTRRGPETQYF.

The chain uses TRBV9 and TRBJ1-5; TRBD1 might be the D (6 bases). Trimming took 4 bases from V and 0 from J, leaving 14 bases between them. From germline, CDR1 is SGDLS and CDR2 YYNGEE. The length of the CDR3 is 16 residues. The CDR3 nucleotides read TGTGCCAGCAGCCCACAGGGAGCTGATAGCAATCAGCCCCAGCATTTT. It is translated as CASSPQGADSNQPQHF.